The 28 T cell receptor beta chains presented below share a single source sample, sequenced in a study of cytomegalovirus exposure and HLA in healthy donors. PCR employed 60 Vbeta and 13 Jbeta primers. Repertoires were generated with immunoSEQ multiplex PCR, while TCRdb's copy carries only in-frame clones and drops some. The table has roughly 110,000 clones, roughly four fifths seen once. Sequences were obtained from PBMCs. These TCRs come from a man aged 50 or older in good health and CMV-seronegative.

This chain connects TRBV9 to TRBJ2-3; no reliable D call. The V gene lost 0 bases and the J gene lost 2 bases, with 7 bases spanning the gap. This CDR3 spans 14 amino acids. CDR1 is SGDLS, CDR2 YYNGEE, per germline. CDR3 sequence: CASSVAPTTDTQYF. The CDR3 DNA follows: TGTGCCAGCAGCGTAGCGCCTACCACAGATACGCAGTATTTT.

Only a few counts were recorded for this clone. The rearrangement uses TRBV5-1 and TRBJ2-7; the D gene is possibly TRBD1 (5 bases). The CDR3 has 14 residues. Between the trimmed V and J ends, which lost 4 bases and 2 bases, there was a span of 13 bases. CDR1 is SGHRS and CDR2 is YFSETQ in the germline V gene. The CDR3 here is CASSHPTAPYEQYF. The CDR3 DNA sequence: TGCGCCAGCAGCCACCCGACAGCGCCCTACGAGCAGTACTTC.

The chain links TRBV6-6 to TRBJ2-1; D is possibly TRBD1 (6 bases). V lost 4 bases, J lost 9 bases, and 19 bases lay in between. Germline CDR1 is MNHNY and CDR2 is SVGAGI (reference sequence). The CDR3 sequence is 15 residues long. The DNA of the CDR3 is TGTGCCAGCAGTTGCTCGAACAGGGTTGGGGGTGAGCAGTTCTTC. Residues: CASSCSNRVGGEQFF.

The J gene is TRBJ1-1, the V gene TRBV19, with D possibly being TRBD1 (6 bases). The CDR3 length is 13 residues. In germline, CDR1 is LNHDA, CDR2 SQIVND (reference sequence). Trimming took 2 bases from V and 7 from J, leaving 11 bases between them. The CDR3 spells CASSITGSLEAFF. The DNA of the CDR3 is TGTGCCAGTAGTATAACAGGGAGTCTTGAAGCTTTCTTT.

The gene calls are TRBV28 and TRBJ2-2; 7 bases fit TRBD2. CDR1 and CDR2 (germline): MDHEN, SYDVKM. V was pared by 8 bases and J by 0 bases, with 6 bases of the junction left unmatched. This CDR3 spans 15 amino acids. In DNA form, the CDR3 reads TGTGCCAGCTGGGGGGGGGTGGCGAACACCGGGGAGCTGTTTTTT. This sequence encodes CASWGGVANTGELFF.

The chain has TRBV6-1 and TRBJ1-1; a possible D gene is TRBD1 (6 bases). Germline V gives CDR1 MNHNS, CDR2 SASEGT. With 6 bases removed from V and 4 bases from J, the gap between germline ends came to 15 bases. The CDR3 covers 14 residues. The CDR3 sequence: CASRTVGGGTEAFF. Here the CDR3 DNA reads TGTGCCAGCAGGACGGTAGGGGGGGGCACTGAAGCTTTCTTT.

The chain is built from TRBV28 and TRBJ1-2, with 10 bases aligning to TRBD1. Trimming cost V 6 bases and J 6 bases; bases outside gene matches: 4. The CDR3 length is 13 residues. CDR1 and CDR2 from the germline V gene are MDHEN and SYDVKM. CDR3 DNA sequence: TGTGCCAGCAGGGACAGGGGGGTCGATGGCTACACCTTC. This gives the protein CASRDRGVDGYTF.

J is TRBJ1-6 and V is TRBV6-5, with D tentatively TRBD1 (6 bases). Germline V CDR1 and CDR2: MNHEY, SVGAGI. Trimming stripped 6 bases from V and 9 bases from J, with 18 bases between. CDR3 length equals 15 residues. The CDR3 region is CASSEGRDNSSPLHF. CDR3 nucleotide sequence: TGTGCCAGCAGCGAGGGTCGGGACAACTCTTCACCCCTCCACTTT.

A few counts support this clone. This chain uses TRBV19 with TRBJ2-7, with D perhaps TRBD1 (5 bases). Germline V gene lookup returns CDR1 LNHDA and CDR2 SQIVND (reference sequence). V lost 9 bases, J lost 0 bases, and 12 bases lay in between. The CDR3 extends over 13 amino acids. CDR3 coding DNA: TGTGCCAGGACGGACAAGAGCTCCTACGAGCAGTACTTC. Protein: CARTDKSSYEQYF.

The gene calls are TRBV28 and TRBJ2-5, with 9 bases aligning to TRBD1. This CDR3 comprises 17 residues. Unmatched junction bases numbered 9, after V lost 2 bases and J lost 2 bases. CDR1 is MDHEN and CDR2 is SYDVKM in the germline V gene. The CDR3 loop reads CASSLGQGRISQETQYF. CDR3 coding DNA: TGTGCCAGCAGTTTAGGACAGGGGAGGATTAGTCAAGAGACCCAGTACTTC. The full variable domain, completed using reference TRBV28 and TRBJ2-5, is DVKVTQSSRYLVKRTGEKVFLECVQDMDHENMFWYRQDPGLGLRLIYFSYDVKMKEKGDIPEGYSVSREKKERFSLILESASTNQTSMYLCASSLGQGRISQETQYFGPGTRLLVL.

As regards this clone: At one end, the junction sequence differs from germline, possibly due to a read error. This chain joins TRBV7-7 and TRBJ2-1; TRBD1 matches at 9 bases. CDR3 size: 13 residues. Per germline, CDR1 SSHAT and CDR2 FNYEAQ (reference sequence). In DNA form, the CDR3 reads TGTGCTAGCAGCTTAGGGACAGGGAATGAGCAGTTCTTC. It encodes CASSLGTGNEQFF.

This chain connects TRBV7-9 to TRBJ2-5; 7 nucleotides agree with TRBD1. With 5 bases clipped from V and 1 base from J, the junction kept 4 bases outside the gene matches. Germline loops: CDR1 SEHNR, CDR2 FQNEAQ (reference sequence). CDR3 length: 14 amino acids. The CDR3 sequence: CASSPEGAQETQYF. The CDR3 DNA is TGTGCCAGCAGCCCTGAGGGGGCCCAAGAGACCCAGTACTTC.

The rearrangement uses TRBV2 and TRBJ2-1; D is perhaps TRBD1 (5 bases). V was cut by 4 bases and J by 10 bases, with 14 bases left in between. The CDR3 spans 13 residues. In germline, CDR1 is SNHLY, CDR2 FYNNEI. CDR3 region: CASSVRQTGEQFF. DNA for the CDR3: TGTGCCAGCAGTGTGAGACAGACCGGCGAGCAGTTCTTC.

The DNA for the CDR3 is TGCGCCAGCAGCCCCGGGGGGGCCGAGTACCAAGAGACCCAGTACTTC. Encoded protein: CASSPGGAEYQETQYF. J is TRBJ2-5 and V is TRBV4-1; 8 bases are shared with TRBD2. This CDR3 is 16 amino acids long. The V and J ends lost 4 bases and 0 bases, in that order; junction bases with no gene match: 7. CDR1 and CDR2 (germline): MGHRA, YSYEKL.

The V gene is TRBV10-1, the J gene TRBJ1-4, with D unclear. This CDR3 is built from 19 residues. V lost 8 bases to trimming and J lost 10 bases, with 35 bases between them. Germline CDR1 WNHNN, CDR2 SYGVQD (reference sequence). The CDR3 DNA reads as TGCGCCAGCCGGAGCACGTCCCGCCTGAAAGCCCCGTCCTCTGGAAAACTGTTTTTT. It yields the protein CASRSTSRLKAPSSGKLFF.

The J gene is TRBJ1-4, the V gene TRBV9; 10 bases map to TRBD1. The V segment lost 3 bases and the J segment 0 bases; nucleotides outside the gene matches: 11. The length of the CDR3 is 19 residues. In germline, CDR1 is SGDLS, CDR2 YYNGEE. CDR3 residues: CASSAAGTGVGTTNEKLFF. Written as DNA, the CDR3 is TGTGCCAGCAGCGCCGCAGGGACAGGGGTCGGAACAACTAATGAAAAACTGTTTTTT. Full variable domain (outside the CDR3, taken from reference TRBV9 and TRBJ1-4): DSGVTQTPKHLITATGQRVTLRCSPRSGDLSVYWYQQSLDQGLQFLIQYYNGEERAKGNILERFSAQQFPDLHSELNLSSLELGDSALYFCASSAAGTGVGTTNEKLFFGSGTQLSVL.

This sequence joins TRBV6-5 and TRBJ1-1; no definite D call. The CDR3 spans 14 residues. The V and J ends lost 0 bases and 1 base respectively, with 6 bases between them. Germline V gene sequence: CDR1 MNHEY, CDR2 SVGAGI. CDR3 sequence (DNA): TGTGCCAGCAGTTACTCCCGGGAGAACACTGAAGCTTTCTTT. This encodes CASSYSRENTEAFF.

V is TRBV7-2 and J is TRBJ1-5, with D uncertain. The V gene lost 2 bases and the J gene lost 0 bases, with 11 bases spanning the gap. The CDR3 spans 16 residues. Germline loops: CDR1 SGHTA, CDR2 FQGNSA. DNA of the CDR3: TGTGCCAGCAGCTTAAATTCTGCGGATAGCAATCAGCCCCAGCATTTT. The encoded protein is CASSLNSADSNQPQHF.

The CDR3 DNA reads as TGTGCCAGCAGCTTTACCGGGAAGCAAGAGACCCAGTACTTC. It is translated as CASSFTGKQETQYF. The chain joins TRBV11-2 to TRBJ2-5; tentative D call: TRBD2 (5 bases). V lost 3 bases and J 2 bases, leaving 10 bases between the germline ends. Per the germline V gene, CDR1 is SGHAT and CDR2 is FQNNGV. CDR3 length: 14 residues.

Concerning this clone: Distinct nucleotide sequences in the sample also encode this CDR3. The chain uses TRBV6-5 and TRBJ1-4; D gene uncertain. The CDR3 length is 13 residues. Trimming removed 11 bases at V and 2 bases at J, with 12 bases between. The germline CDR1 and CDR2 sequences are MNHEY and SVGAGI. The CDR3 region is CACQRGTNEKLFF. The CDR3 region has the DNA TGTGCCTGCCAGCGTGGGACTAATGAAAAACTGTTTTTT.

Only one count was recorded for this clone. The chain combines TRBV10-2 with TRBJ1-2; tentative D call: TRBD1 (5 bases). CDR3 length: 13 residues. Looked up from germline, CDR1 is WSHSY and CDR2 is SAAADI. Trimming pared 2 bases from V and 7 bases from J, leaving 11 bases between. DNA of the CDR3: TGCGCCAGCAGTGAGGGGGGGACCAGTGGCTACACCTTC. Protein product: CASSEGGTSGYTF.

This clone was recorded a few times. V and J are TRBV5-4 and TRBJ2-3; D remains ambiguous. Deletions cut 0 bases from V and 6 bases from J, with 14 bases between. The CDR3 covers 15 residues. Germline V gene lookup returns CDR1 SGHNT and CDR2 YYREEE (reference sequence). In DNA, the CDR3 is TGTGCCAGCAGCTTGGCAACACTCCCGGAGGATACGCAGTATTTT. It encodes CASSLATLPEDTQYF.

The rearrangement joins TRBV10-1 to TRBJ2-7, with TRBD1 as a possible D gene (6 bases). This CDR3 contains 18 residues. Trimming removed 4 bases from V and 0 bases from J, with 22 bases in between. Germline CDR1 is WNHNN and CDR2 is SYGVQD (reference sequence). This CDR3 reads CASSVITQEQGNSYEQYV. CDR3 in DNA: TGCGCCAGCAGTGTGATTACCCAAGAACAGGGCAACTCCTACGAGCAGTACGTC.

This clone was counted between two and nine times. A read error may account for a junction end that differs from germline. The CDR3 here is CASSQDTYTEAFF. The CDR3 DNA is TGCGCCAGCAGCCAAGATACATACACCGAAGCTTTCTTT. V gene TRBV4-3 combines with J gene TRBJ1-1, with D uncertain. The CDR3 is 13 amino acids. The germline gives CDR1 LGHNA, CDR2 YSLEER.

The chain employs TRBV4-1 and TRBJ1-2, with D tentatively TRBD1 (6 bases). Germline values: CDR1 MGHRA, CDR2 YSYEKL. V lost 6 bases to trimming and J lost 2 bases, with 10 bases between them. This CDR3 region has 13 residues. In DNA form, the CDR3 reads TGCGCCAGCAGTTACCAGGGGAACTATGGCTACACCTTC. It translates to CASSYQGNYGYTF.

This clone was counted between two and nine times. The chain uses TRBV5-6 and TRBJ1-1; D call uncertain. Germline assignment: CDR1 SGHDT and CDR2 YYEEEE. The V gene lost 0 bases and the J gene lost 10 bases, with 13 bases spanning the gap. The CDR3 runs to 13 residues. The CDR3: CASSLDSSPGAFF. CDR3 in DNA: TGTGCCAGCAGCTTGGACAGCTCACCCGGAGCTTTCTTT. The variable domain in full, with the rest retrieved from reference TRBV5-6 and TRBJ1-1, is DAGVTQSPTHLIKTRGQQVTLRCSPKSGHDTVSWYQQALGQGPQFIFQYYEEEERQRGNFPDRFSGHQFPNYSSELNVNALLLGDSALYLCASSLDSSPGAFFGQGTRLTVV.

The chain uses TRBV5-4 and TRBJ2-1; TRBD2 is a possible D gene (5 bases). Trimming stripped 0 bases from V and 0 bases from J, with 10 bases between. Germline V gene lookup returns CDR1 SGHNT and CDR2 YYREEE (reference sequence). This CDR3 comprises 16 residues. CDR3 in amino acids: CASSLAPGSSYNEQFF. The CDR3 bases are TGTGCCAGCAGCTTGGCCCCGGGGAGCTCCTACAATGAGCAGTTCTTC. The whole variable domain, remainder taken from reference TRBV5-4 and TRBJ2-1, is ETGVTQSPTHLIKTRGQQVTLRCSSQSGHNTVSWYQQALGQGPQFIFQYYREEENGRGNFPPRFSGLQFPNYSSELNVNALELDDSALYLCASSLAPGSSYNEQFFGPGTRLTVL.

The CDR3 sequence: CASSLEGENYGYTF. The DNA for the CDR3 is TGTGCCAGCAGCTTAGAGGGGGAGAACTATGGCTACACCTTC. J is TRBJ1-2 and V is TRBV7-8; the D gene is possibly TRBD1 (6 bases). The germline V and J ends were trimmed by 1 base and 2 bases, with 8 bases remaining between them. This CDR3 has 14 amino acids. Germline CDR1 and CDR2: SGHVS and FQNEAQ.